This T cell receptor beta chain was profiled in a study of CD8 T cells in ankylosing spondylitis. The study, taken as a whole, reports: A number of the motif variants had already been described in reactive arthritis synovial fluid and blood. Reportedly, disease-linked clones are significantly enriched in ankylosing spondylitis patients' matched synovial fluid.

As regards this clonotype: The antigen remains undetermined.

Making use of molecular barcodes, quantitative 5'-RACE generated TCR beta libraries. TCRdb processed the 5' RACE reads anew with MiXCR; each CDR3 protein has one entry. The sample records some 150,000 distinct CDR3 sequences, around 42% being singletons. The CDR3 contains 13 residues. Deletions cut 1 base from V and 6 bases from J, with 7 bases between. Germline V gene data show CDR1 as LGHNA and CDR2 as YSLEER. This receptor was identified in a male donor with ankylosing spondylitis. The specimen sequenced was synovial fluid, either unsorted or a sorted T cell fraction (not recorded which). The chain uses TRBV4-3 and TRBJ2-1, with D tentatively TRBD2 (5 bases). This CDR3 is CASSQGGSNEQFF. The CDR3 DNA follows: TGCGCCAGCAGCCAAGGAGGGAGCAATGAGCAGTTCTTC.